This is a list of T cell receptor beta chains from one sample in a study of blood T cell repertoires in COVID-19. TCRdb's table, derived via immunoSEQ multiplex PCR, lists solely in-frame clones and lacks some. The sample has fewer than 45,000 clones, around nine tenths seen once; the top ten hold approximately 1.5%. The sample comprised peripheral blood. The receptor set was obtained from a middle-aged woman with acute or convalescent COVID-19. Each CDR3 is given with its conserved first and last residue. D genes are given only for firm matches. Not all rows give a size; the values are once, few, many and, for expanded clones, a class.

j_call d_call cdr3_length clone_size v_call cdr3_aa cdr3_nt
TRBJ2-1 TRBD1 13 NA TRBV29-1 CSVEGTGGDEQFF TGCAGCGTTGAAGGGACAGGGGGCGATGAGCAGTTCTTC
TRBJ1-2 NA 14 NA TRBV4-1 CASSQVGGNYGYTF TGCGCCAGCAGCCAAGTTGGCGGGAACTATGGCTACACCTTC
TRBJ2-3 TRBD2 16 NA TRBV11-3 CASSGRLAGGLNTQYF TGTGCCAGCAGCGGGAGACTAGCGGGGGGTTTGAATACGCAGTATTTT
TRBJ1-6 NA 16 NA TRBV5-6 CASSLGGRPYNSPLHF TGTGCCAGCAGCTTGGGGGGGCGCCCCTATAATTCACCCCTCCACTTT
TRBJ1-5 NA 13 NA TRBV7-8 CASTPAAIQPQHF TGTGCCAGCACCCCAGCCGCGATTCAGCCCCAGCATTTT
TRBJ2-2 NA 16 NA TRBV6-1 CASSEVTIANTGELFF TGTGCCAGCAGTGAAGTTACTATCGCGAACACCGGGGAGCTGTTTTTT
TRBJ1-2 TRBD1 13 NA TRBV15 CATCPDRNYGYTF TGTGCCACCTGTCCGGACAGGAACTATGGCTACACCTTC
TRBJ2-7 NA 13 NA TRBV19 CASSPLPFDEQYF TGTGCCAGTAGCCCTCTCCCCTTCGACGAGCAGTACTTC
TRBJ1-2 TRBD1 14 medium-sized TRBV7-9 CASESGQGIGGYTF TGTGCCAGCGAGTCGGGACAGGGGATCGGCGGCTACACCTTC
TRBJ1-2 NA 13 NA TRBV14 CASSQVRDYGYTF TGTGCCAGCAGCCAAGTCAGGGACTATGGCTACACCTTC
TRBJ2-4 NA 15 NA TRBV5-1 CASSLEGGTKNIQYF TGCGCCAGCAGCTTGGAAGGGGGAACCAAAAACATTCAGTACTTC
TRBJ1-1 TRBD1 14 NA TRBV9 CASSVVEGTAEAFF TGTGCCAGCAGCGTAGTCGAGGGGACAGCGGAAGCTTTCTTT
TRBJ2-3 TRBD1 16 NA TRBV5-4 CASSSTGGPSTDTQYF TGTGCCAGCAGCTCGACAGGGGGTCCTAGCACAGATACGCAGTATTTT
TRBJ2-3 NA 13 once TRBV2 CASSADRGDTQYF TGTGCCAGCAGTGCCGACCGCGGAGATACGCAGTATTTT
TRBJ2-7 TRBD2 16 NA TRBV6-2/TRBV6-3 CASSYSASGAAYEQYF TGTGCCAGCAGTTACTCTGCTAGCGGGGCTGCCTACGAGCAGTACTTC
TRBJ2-7 NA 13 NA TRBV5-1 CASSLGLLYEQYF TGCGCCAGCAGCCTCGGACTGTTATACGAGCAGTACTTC
TRBJ2-1 NA 14 once TRBV28 CASTQSGPPNEQFF TGTGCCAGCACCCAGAGCGGACCCCCCAATGAGCAGTTCTTC
TRBJ2-1 NA 17 NA TRBV6-1 CASSENKGRGKYNEQFF TGTGCCAGCAGTGAAAATAAGGGCAGGGGAAAATACAATGAGCAGTTCTTC
TRBJ2-3 TRBD2 20 medium-sized TRBV4-3 CASSQEAAGLAGGHADTQYF TGCGCCAGCAGCCAAGAAGCTGCGGGACTAGCGGGGGGACACGCAGATACGCAGTATTTT
TRBJ2-1 TRBD1 20 NA TRBV15 CATSRDPRTGENPSYNEQFF TGTGCCACCAGCAGAGATCCGCGGACAGGGGAGAACCCATCCTACAATGAGCAGTTCTTC
TRBJ2-7 TRBD2 16 NA TRBV25-1 CASSEGTSGISHEQYF TGTGCCAGCAGTGAAGGAACTAGCGGGATCTCCCACGAGCAGTACTTC
TRBJ1-1 NA 14 NA TRBV10-3 CAIRRTVENTEAFF TGTGCCATCAGGAGGACAGTGGAGAACACTGAAGCTTTCTTT
TRBJ2-1 TRBD2 15 NA TRBV5-6 CASSVAGGGYNEQFF TGTGCCAGCAGCGTGGCGGGGGGCGGCTACAATGAGCAGTTCTTC
TRBJ1-6 NA 14 NA TRBV6-5 CASSYEGYNSPLHF TGTGCCAGCAGTTACGAGGGCTATAATTCACCCCTCCACTTT
TRBJ2-5 TRBD2 16 once TRBV7-6 CASSPGGLAGLETQYF TGTGCCAGCAGCCCCGGGGGGCTAGCGGGGTTAGAGACCCAGTACTTC
TRBJ2-2 NA 15 NA TRBV9 CASSVVDSNTGELFF TGTGCCAGCAGCGTAGTAGACAGTAACACCGGGGAGCTGTTTTTT
TRBJ1-2 TRBD1 16 NA TRBV7-2 CASSRRQGDKNYGYTF TGTGCCAGCAGCCGCAGACAGGGGGATAAGAACTATGGCTACACCTTC
TRBJ2-4 TRBD2 17 NA TRBV28 CASSLRLAGLAKNIQYF TGTGCCAGCAGTCTGAGACTAGCGGGTCTAGCCAAAAACATTCAGTACTTC
TRBJ2-7 NA 15 NA TRBV19 CASSIGRGSSYEQYF TGTGCCAGTAGTATAGGGCGGGGAAGCTCCTACGAGCAGTACTTC
TRBJ2-7 NA 16 NA TRBV5-1 CASSLGLASSSYEQYF TGCGCCAGCAGCTTGGGGCTAGCGTCCAGCTCCTACGAGCAGTACTTC